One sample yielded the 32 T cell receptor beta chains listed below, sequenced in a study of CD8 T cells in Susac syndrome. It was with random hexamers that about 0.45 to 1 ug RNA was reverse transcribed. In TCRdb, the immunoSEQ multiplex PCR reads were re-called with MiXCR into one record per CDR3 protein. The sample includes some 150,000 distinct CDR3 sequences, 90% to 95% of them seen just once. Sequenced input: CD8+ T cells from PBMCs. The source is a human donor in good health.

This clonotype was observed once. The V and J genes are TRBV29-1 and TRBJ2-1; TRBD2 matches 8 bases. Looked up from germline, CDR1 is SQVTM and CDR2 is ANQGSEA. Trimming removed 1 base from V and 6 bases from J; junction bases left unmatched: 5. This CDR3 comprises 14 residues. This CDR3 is CSVEGTSSGNEQFF. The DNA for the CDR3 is TGCAGCGTTGAAGGGACTAGCAGCGGCAATGAGCAGTTCTTC.

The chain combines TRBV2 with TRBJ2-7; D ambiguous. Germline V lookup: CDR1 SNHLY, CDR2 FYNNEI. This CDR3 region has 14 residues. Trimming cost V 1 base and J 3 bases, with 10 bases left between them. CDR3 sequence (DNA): TGTGCCAGCAGTGAAGGGGCAGTCCTCTACGAGCAGTACTTC. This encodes CASSEGAVLYEQYF.

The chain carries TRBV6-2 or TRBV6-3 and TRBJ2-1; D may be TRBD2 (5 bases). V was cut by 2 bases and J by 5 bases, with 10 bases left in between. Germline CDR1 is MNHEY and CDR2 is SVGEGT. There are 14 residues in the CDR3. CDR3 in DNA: TGTGCCAGCAGTTACGGTCTAGCCGACAATGAGCAGTTCTTC. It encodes CASSYGLADNEQFF.

CDR3 nucleotides: TGCGCCAGCAGCCAAGATCACAGGGTGGAAACTGAAGCTTTCTTT. Its protein product is CASSQDHRVETEAFF. This chain connects TRBV4-3 to TRBJ1-1; D possibly corresponds to TRBD1 (6 bases). Per germline, CDR1 LGHNA and CDR2 YSLEER. This CDR3 region has 15 residues. Trimming cost V 0 bases and J 5 bases, with 13 bases left between them.

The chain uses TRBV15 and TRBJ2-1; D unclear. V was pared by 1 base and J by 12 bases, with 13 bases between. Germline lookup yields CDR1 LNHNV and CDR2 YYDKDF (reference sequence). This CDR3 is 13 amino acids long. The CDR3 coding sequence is TGTGCCACCAGCAGAGTGAGTGACGTGGGGCAGTTCTTC. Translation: CATSRVSDVGQFF.

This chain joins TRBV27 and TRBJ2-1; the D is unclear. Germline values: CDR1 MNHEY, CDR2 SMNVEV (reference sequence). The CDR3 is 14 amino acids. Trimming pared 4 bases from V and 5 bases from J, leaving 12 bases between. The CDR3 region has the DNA TGTGCCAGCAGTTGGTCGCGAGATGACAATGAGCAGTTCTTC. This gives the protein CASSWSRDDNEQFF.

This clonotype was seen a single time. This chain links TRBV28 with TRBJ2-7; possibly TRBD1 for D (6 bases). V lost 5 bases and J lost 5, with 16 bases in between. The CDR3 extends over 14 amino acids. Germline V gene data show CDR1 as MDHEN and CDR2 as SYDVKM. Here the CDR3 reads CASSTTGGTDEQYF. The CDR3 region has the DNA TGTGCCAGCAGTACGACAGGAGGCACGGACGAGCAGTACTTC.

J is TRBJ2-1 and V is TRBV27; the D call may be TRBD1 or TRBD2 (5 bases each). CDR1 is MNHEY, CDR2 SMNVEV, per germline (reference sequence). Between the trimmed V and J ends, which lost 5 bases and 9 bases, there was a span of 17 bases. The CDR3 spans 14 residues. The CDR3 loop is CASSPLGRGVEQFF. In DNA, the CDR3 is TGTGCCAGCAGTCCCCTCGGCCGAGGGGTTGAGCAGTTCTTC.

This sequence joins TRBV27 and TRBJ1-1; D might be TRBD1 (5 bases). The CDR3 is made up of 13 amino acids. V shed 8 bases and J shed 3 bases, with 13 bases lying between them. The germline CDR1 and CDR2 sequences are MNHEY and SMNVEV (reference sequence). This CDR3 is CASLGKGDTEAFF. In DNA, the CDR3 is TGTGCCAGCTTGGGAAAAGGGGACACTGAAGCTTTCTTT.

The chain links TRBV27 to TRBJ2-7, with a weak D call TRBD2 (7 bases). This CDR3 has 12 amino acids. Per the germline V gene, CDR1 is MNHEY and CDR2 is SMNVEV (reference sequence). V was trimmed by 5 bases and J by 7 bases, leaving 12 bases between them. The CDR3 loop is CASSPGRGEQYF. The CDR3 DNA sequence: TGTGCCAGCAGTCCTGGGAGGGGGGAGCAGTACTTC.

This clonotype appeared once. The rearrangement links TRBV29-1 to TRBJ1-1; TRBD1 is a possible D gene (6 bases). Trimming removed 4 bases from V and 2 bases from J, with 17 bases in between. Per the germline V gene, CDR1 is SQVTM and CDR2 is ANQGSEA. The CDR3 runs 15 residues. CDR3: CSVGPQGNSNTEAFF. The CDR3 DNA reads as TGCAGCGTTGGACCTCAGGGGAACTCAAACACTGAAGCTTTCTTT.

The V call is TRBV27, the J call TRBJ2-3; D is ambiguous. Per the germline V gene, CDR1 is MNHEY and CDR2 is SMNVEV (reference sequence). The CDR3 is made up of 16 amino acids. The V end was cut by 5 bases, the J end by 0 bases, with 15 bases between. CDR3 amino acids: CASSPSRTGSTDTQYF. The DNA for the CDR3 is TGTGCCAGCAGTCCGTCACGGACGGGCAGCACAGATACGCAGTATTTT.

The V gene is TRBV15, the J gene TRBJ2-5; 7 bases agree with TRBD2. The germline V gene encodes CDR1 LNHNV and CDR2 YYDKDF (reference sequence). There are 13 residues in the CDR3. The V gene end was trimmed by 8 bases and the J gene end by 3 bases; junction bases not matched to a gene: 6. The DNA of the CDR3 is TGTGCCACCGCCCAGGGAGGGGAAGAGACCCAGTACTTC. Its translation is CATAQGGEETQYF. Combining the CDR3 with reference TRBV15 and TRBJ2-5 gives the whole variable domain DAMVIQNPRYQVTQFGKPVTLSCSQTLNHNVMYWYQQKSSQAPKLLFHYYDKDFNNEADTPDNFQSRRPNTSFCFLDIRSPGLGDTAMYLCATAQGGEETQYFGPGTRLLVL.

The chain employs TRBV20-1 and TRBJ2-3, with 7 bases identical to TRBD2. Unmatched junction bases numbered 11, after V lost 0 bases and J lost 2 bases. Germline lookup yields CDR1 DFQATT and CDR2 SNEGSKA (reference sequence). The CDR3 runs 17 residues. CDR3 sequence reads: CSARDPSGKANTDTQYF. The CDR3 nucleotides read TGCAGTGCTAGAGATCCTAGCGGCAAGGCTAACACAGATACGCAGTATTTT.

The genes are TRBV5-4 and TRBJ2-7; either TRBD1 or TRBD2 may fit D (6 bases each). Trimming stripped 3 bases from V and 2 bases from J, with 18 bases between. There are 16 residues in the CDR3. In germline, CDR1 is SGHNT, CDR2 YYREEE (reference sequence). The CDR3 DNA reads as TGTGCCAGCAGCTCCTTGGGGGGCTATAGCGCCTACGAGCAGTACTTC. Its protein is CASSSLGGYSAYEQYF.

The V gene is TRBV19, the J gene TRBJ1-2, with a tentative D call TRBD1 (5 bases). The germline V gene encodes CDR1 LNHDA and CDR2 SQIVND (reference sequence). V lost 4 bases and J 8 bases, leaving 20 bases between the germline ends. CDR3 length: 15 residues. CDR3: CASSTWAGREGGYTF. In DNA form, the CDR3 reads TGTGCCAGTAGTACCTGGGCTGGCCGTGAGGGGGGCTACACCTTC.

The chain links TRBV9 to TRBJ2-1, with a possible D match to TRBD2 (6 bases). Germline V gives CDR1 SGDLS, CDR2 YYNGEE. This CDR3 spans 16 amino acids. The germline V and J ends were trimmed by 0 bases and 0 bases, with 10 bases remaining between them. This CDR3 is CASSVAAGSSYNEQFF. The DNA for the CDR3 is TGTGCCAGCAGCGTAGCGGCGGGGAGCTCCTACAATGAGCAGTTCTTC.

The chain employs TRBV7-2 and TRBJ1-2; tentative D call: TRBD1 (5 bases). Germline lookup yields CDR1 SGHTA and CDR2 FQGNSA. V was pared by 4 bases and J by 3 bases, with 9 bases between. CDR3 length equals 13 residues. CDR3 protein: CASSYWTHYGYTF. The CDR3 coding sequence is TGTGCCAGCAGCTACTGGACACACTATGGCTACACCTTC.

CDR3 DNA: TGCAGCGTTGAGGTTCCGCACCGGAACACCGGGGAGCTGTTTTTT. Its translation is CSVEVPHRNTGELFF. This rearrangement joins TRBV29-1 to TRBJ2-2; no reliable D call. The CDR3 runs to 15 residues. Trimming cost V 3 bases and J 1 base, with 12 bases left between them. From germline, CDR1 is SQVTM and CDR2 ANQGSEA.

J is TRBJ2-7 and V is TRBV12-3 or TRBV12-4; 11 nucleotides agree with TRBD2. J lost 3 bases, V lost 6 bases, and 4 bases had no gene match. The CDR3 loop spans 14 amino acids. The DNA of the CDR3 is TGTGCCAGCAGCCTGGGACTAGCGGTCTACGAGCAGTACTTC. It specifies CASSLGLAVYEQYF.

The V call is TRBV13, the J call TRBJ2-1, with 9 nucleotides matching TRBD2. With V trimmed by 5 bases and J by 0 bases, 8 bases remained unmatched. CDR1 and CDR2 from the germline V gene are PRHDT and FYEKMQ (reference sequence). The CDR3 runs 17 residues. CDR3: CASSPWTSASSYNEQFF. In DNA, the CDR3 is TGTGCCAGCAGCCCCTGGACTAGCGCCAGCTCCTACAATGAGCAGTTCTTC.

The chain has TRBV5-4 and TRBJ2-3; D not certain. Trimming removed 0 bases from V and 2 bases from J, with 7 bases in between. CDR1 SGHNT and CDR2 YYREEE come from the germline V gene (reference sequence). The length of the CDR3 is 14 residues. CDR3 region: CASSLERTTDTQYF. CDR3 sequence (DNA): TGTGCCAGCAGCTTGGAGAGGACCACAGATACGCAGTATTTT.

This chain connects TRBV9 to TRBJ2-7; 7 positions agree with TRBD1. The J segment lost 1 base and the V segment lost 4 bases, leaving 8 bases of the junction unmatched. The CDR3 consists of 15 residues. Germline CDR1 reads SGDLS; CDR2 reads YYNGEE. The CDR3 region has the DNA TGTGCCAGCAGCTCAAGTAGGGACAGATCCTACGAGCAGTACTTC. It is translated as CASSSSRDRSYEQYF.

DNA of the CDR3: TGCAGTGCTAGAGATCTGGGGATCGAGCAGTACTTC. Encoded protein: CSARDLGIEQYF. The chain links TRBV20-1 to TRBJ2-7, with D unresolved. Trimming stripped 0 bases from V and 6 bases from J, with 9 bases between. The CDR3 extends over 12 amino acids. From germline, CDR1 is DFQATT and CDR2 SNEGSKA (reference sequence).

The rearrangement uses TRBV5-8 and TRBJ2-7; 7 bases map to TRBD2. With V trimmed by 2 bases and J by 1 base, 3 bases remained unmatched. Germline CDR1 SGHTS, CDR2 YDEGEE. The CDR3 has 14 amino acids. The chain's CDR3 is CASSLGLVSYEQYF. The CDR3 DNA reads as TGTGCCAGCAGCTTAGGACTAGTGTCCTACGAGCAGTACTTC.

The CDR3 nucleotides are TGTGCCAGCACCCCGGGACAGGGCCCAGCATATCAGCCCCAGCATTTT. This sequence encodes CASTPGQGPAYQPQHF. The chain carries TRBV28 and TRBJ1-5, with 9 bases matching TRBD1. The CDR3 is made up of 16 amino acids. Germline V CDR1 and CDR2: MDHEN, SYDVKM. V lost 7 bases and J lost 5; bases outside the gene matches: 12.

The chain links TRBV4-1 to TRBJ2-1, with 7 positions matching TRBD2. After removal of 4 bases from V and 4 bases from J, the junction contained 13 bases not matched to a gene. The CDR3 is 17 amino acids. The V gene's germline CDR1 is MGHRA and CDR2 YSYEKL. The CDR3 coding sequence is TGCGCCAGCAGCCTCGTAGCGGGTCCCGACTTTTACAATGAGCAGTTCTTC. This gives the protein CASSLVAGPDFYNEQFF.

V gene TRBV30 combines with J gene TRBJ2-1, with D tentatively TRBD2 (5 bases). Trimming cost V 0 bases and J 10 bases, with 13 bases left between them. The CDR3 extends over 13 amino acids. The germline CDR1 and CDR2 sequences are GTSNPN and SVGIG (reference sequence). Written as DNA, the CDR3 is TGTGCCTGGAGTGTCGCGGGCCCCGGGGAGCAGTTCTTC. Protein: CAWSVAGPGEQFF.

Written as DNA, the CDR3 is TGTGCCATCCAAAGGATCACAGGTCAGCCCCAGCATTTT. Its translation is CAIQRITGQPQHF. The chain joins TRBV28 to TRBJ1-5, with D possibly TRBD1 on 5 matching bases. Germline loops: CDR1 MDHEN, CDR2 SYDVKM. Trimming left V 10 bases short and J 6 bases short, with 16 bases between. The CDR3 is made up of 13 amino acids.

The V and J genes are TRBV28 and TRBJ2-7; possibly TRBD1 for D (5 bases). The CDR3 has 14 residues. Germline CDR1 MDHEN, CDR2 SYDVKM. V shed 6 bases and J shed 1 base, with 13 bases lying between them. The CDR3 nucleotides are TGTGCCAGCAGACCCCCAGGGTATTCCTACGAGCAGTACTTC. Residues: CASRPPGYSYEQYF.

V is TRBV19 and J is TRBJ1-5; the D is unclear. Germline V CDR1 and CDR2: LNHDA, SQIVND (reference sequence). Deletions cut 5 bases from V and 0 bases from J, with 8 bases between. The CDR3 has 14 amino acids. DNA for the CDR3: TGTGCCAGTAGTTATCCTAGTAGCAATCAGCCCCAGCATTTT. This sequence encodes CASSYPSSNQPQHF. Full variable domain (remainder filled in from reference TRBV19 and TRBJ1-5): DGGITQSPKYLFRKEGQNVTLSCEQNLNHDAMYWYRQDPGQGLRLIYYSQIVNDFQKGDIAEGYSVSREKKESFPLTVTSAQKNPTAFYLCASSYPSSNQPQHFGDGTRLSIL.

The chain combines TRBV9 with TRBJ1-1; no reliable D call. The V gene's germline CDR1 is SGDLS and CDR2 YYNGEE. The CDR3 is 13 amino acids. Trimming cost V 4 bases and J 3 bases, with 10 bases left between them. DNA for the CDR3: TGTGCCAGCAGCCAGGACGGCTACACTGAAGCTTTCTTT. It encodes CASSQDGYTEAFF.